This T cell receptor (beta chain) was sequenced during a study of breast tumors, draining lymph nodes, adjacent tissues. Study-level findings and limits: Most tumor T cells seemingly derive from lymph node, then expand in tumor. Tumor TCR diversity was below lymph nodes but above nontumor tissue.

Germline values: CDR1 SGHTA, CDR2 FQGNSA. The CDR3 covers 21 residues. The ends lost 5 bases at V and 3 bases at J; junction bases unmatched: 19. Breast cancer patients provided tissue from their axillary draining lymph nodes. This clonotype was detected only a few times. As yet, its antigen is unknown. Possible read error: a much larger clone is one base away. MiXCR, applied by TCRdb to the multiplex PCR reads, yields one record per CDR3 protein. The sample comprises 200,000 to 300,000 distinct CDR3 sequences, 30% of which are singletons, and about 1.2% rests with the top ten. The V and J genes are TRBV7-2 and TRBJ2-3; 14 bases are a match to TRBD2. This sequence was found in a female donor with breast cancer. Some clones in this sample may be carry-over from other donors' samples. Sequencing used axillary lymph node tissue. The CDR3 nucleotides are TGTGCCAGCAGCCTCAGACTAGCGGGAGGGCCGGGGCAGCCGGGAACAGATACGCAGTATTTT. This sequence encodes CASSLRLAGGPGQPGTDTQYF.